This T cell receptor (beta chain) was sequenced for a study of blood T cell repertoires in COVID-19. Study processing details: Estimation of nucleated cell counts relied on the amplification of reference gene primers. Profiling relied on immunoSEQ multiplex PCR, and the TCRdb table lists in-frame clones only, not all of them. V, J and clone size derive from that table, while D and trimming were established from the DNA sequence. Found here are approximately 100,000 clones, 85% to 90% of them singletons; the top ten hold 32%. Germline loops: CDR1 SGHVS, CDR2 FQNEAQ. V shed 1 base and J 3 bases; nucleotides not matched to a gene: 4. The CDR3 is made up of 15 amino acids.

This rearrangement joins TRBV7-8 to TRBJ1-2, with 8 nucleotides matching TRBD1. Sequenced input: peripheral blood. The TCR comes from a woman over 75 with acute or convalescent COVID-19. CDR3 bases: TGTGCCAGCAGCTTAGTTGGACAGGGTGACTATGGCTACACCTTC. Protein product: CASSLVGQGDYGYTF.